These T cell receptor beta chains were read from a single sample in a study of T cells expressing NK-cell markers. From the 5' RACE reads, TCRdb lists one entry per CDR3 protein and no DNA. The sample data list approximately 460,000 distinct CDR3 sequences. The source material was blood T cells: a sorted CD56 or NKG2C T cell subset, CD4+ or CD8+ T cells, or bulk PBMC T cells (not recorded which). The receptors were gathered from a woman aged 18 to 75 in good health. Both conserved end residues are part of each CDR3.

TRBV6-1,TRBJ2-2,CASRNLFANTGELFF
TRBV7-6,TRBJ2-5,CASTLRDPGVLETQYF
TRBV12-3/TRBV12-4,TRBJ1-4,CASSLFRDSQKLFF
TRBV29-1,TRBJ2-7,CSVGRRAYEQYF
TRBV11-2,TRBJ1-2,CASSSTDGYGYTF
TRBV20-1,TRBJ1-4,CSAREPGPTNEKLFF
TRBV25-1,TRBJ2-5,CATREGRRETQYF
TRBV7-2,TRBJ2-1,CASRQHRDFLNEQFF
TRBV27,TRBJ2-7,CASTSGEYRYEQYF
TRBV29-1,TRBJ2-7,CSVETGVSYEQYF
TRBV6-6,TRBJ2-5,CASNGQGLETQYF
TRBV10-3,TRBJ2-3,CAISEGRGTDTQYF
TRBV27,TRBJ2-1,CASSRTTANNEQFF
TRBV6-1,TRBJ2-7,CASMGSSGISYEQYF
TRBV20-1,TRBJ1-1,CSARDPGGRANTEAFF
TRBV7-2,TRBJ1-4,CASSLGGGREKLFF
TRBV5-6,TRBJ1-1,CASSQQGQGTSAFF
TRBV7-8,TRBJ2-2,CASSRLGGTGELFF
TRBV2,TRBJ2-2,CASSDSGLAGGFGELFF
TRBV6-5,TRBJ1-2,CASRIRVGYTF
TRBV9,TRBJ2-3,CASSVAGLAGGSADTQYF
TRBV6-2/TRBV6-3,TRBJ2-3,CASSYGAGTGDTQYF
TRBV4-2,TRBJ2-7,CASSQDRSSGRGEQYF
TRBV10-3,TRBJ2-5,CAIARRGAETQYF
TRBV5-1,TRBJ2-1,CASSLSSAVTYNEQFF
TRBV7-9,TRBJ1-6,CASSFGTGVYNSPLHF
TRBV25-1,TRBJ2-7,CASSEGIGYEQYF
TRBV5-1,TRBJ1-3,CASSLGTGSSGNTIYF
TRBV29-1,TRBJ2-2,CSVEVRRRTNTGEPFF
TRBV12-3/TRBV12-4,TRBJ2-7,CASGYTYEQYF
TRBV4-1,TRBJ2-5,CASSPRFLAAEETQYF
TRBV12-3/TRBV12-4,TRBJ1-2,CASSFSGGGYGYTF
TRBV28,TRBJ2-3,CASHRLEGGDTQYF
TRBV7-9,TRBJ2-2,CAILGTSEYTGELFF
TRBV15,TRBJ1-2,CATSRDREVLAGYTF
TRBV7-6,TRBJ1-6,CASSLGRAYNSPLHF
TRBV7-2,TRBJ2-2,CASSLERGGWELFF
TRBV12-3/TRBV12-4,TRBJ2-3,CASRTGTTLKQYF
TRBV27,TRBJ2-5,CASSPPGGGTETQYF
TRBV12-3/TRBV12-4,TRBJ2-5,CASSLARTGIETQYF
TRBV7-2,TRBJ2-7,CASSPDGSYEQYF
TRBV4-1,TRBJ1-1,CASSQSPGVSTEAFF
TRBV9,TRBJ1-2,CASSVAKTGGYGYTF